The sequence of this T cell receptor (beta chain) was determined in a study of OX40 agonist ivuxolimab in advanced cancers. The CDR3 has 14 residues. The germline V gene encodes CDR1 MDHEN and CDR2 SYDVKM. J gave up 8 bases and V 7 bases, and 7 bases lay outside the gene matches. Study-wide points: Expanded clones belonging to CD8+ T cells outnumbered, on average, those of CD4+.

Of note for this clone: What it recognizes is unknown.

Sequencing was performed with immunoSEQ multiplex PCR; in TCRdb, only in-frame clones are kept and a portion is missing. This table has roughly 10,000 clones, around 90% appearing once. The chain couples TRBV28 to TRBJ1-4, with 10 positions matching TRBD1. Sequences were derived from CD4+ or CD8+ T cells sorted from blood, sampled in a trial of the OX40 agonist ivuxolimab. The origin of this receptor is an adult with an advanced solid tumor such as melanoma, head and neck, liver or kidney cancer. The CDR3 reads CASTPTGGYEKLFF. The CDR3 nucleotides read TGTGCCAGCACCCCGACAGGGGGCTACGAAAAACTGTTTTTT.